These 31 T cell receptor beta chains were sequenced from one sample in a study of monozygotic twins with inflammatory bowel disease. TCRdb reprocessed the 5' RACE reads and stores each CDR3 protein as one record, lacking DNA. The sample has over 350,000 distinct CDR3 sequences; the top ten hold just over 2.5%. Sequenced material: blood. The receptors shown here come from a human donor with ulcerative colitis or Crohn's disease, or a healthy co-twin of an affected twin (not recorded which).

The rearrangement links TRBV7-2 to TRBJ2-3; TCRdb's assignment of TRBD2 cannot be checked, as there is no DNA. The CDR3 sequence is 16 residues long. The V gene's germline CDR1 is SGHTA and CDR2 FQGNSA. This CDR3 is CASSHRAPRGTDTQYF. The complete variable domain, with remaining parts taken from reference TRBV7-2 and TRBJ2-3, reads GAGVSQSPSNKVTEKGKDVELRCDPISGHTALYWYRQSLGQGLEFLIYFQGNSAPDKSGLPSDRFSAERTGGSVSTLTIQRTQQEDSAVYLCASSHRAPRGTDTQYFGPGTRLTVL.

The chain combines TRBV6-1 with TRBJ2-5; without DNA, the TCRdb call of TRBD2 cannot be checked. The germline CDR1 and CDR2 sequences are MNHNS and SASEGT. The CDR3 extends over 15 amino acids. This CDR3 is CASRRLAGGRETQYF.

The CDR3 loop reads CASSQWAQGTFRDTEAFF. The chain uses TRBV14 and TRBJ1-1; the TCRdb call, TRBD1, lacks DNA for checking. Germline loops: CDR1 SGHDN, CDR2 FVKESK. The CDR3 contains 18 residues.

The chain uses TRBV25-1 and TRBJ2-7; the D call of TRBD1 rests on TCRdb alone, since no DNA is present to check it. Germline assignment: CDR1 MGHDK and CDR2 SYGVNS. CDR3 length: 14 residues. CDR3 amino acids: CASSKSQGHYEQYF.

V and J are TRBV5-4 and TRBJ2-3; TCRdb picks TRBD1, but there is no DNA to check that call. This CDR3 comprises 15 residues. Germline V lookup: CDR1 SGHNT, CDR2 YYREEE (reference sequence). The CDR3 loop is CASSFAGGPADTQYF.

The chain joins TRBV6-2 or TRBV6-3 to TRBJ2-7; TCRdb reports TRBD2, a call that lacks DNA to check it against. The V gene's germline CDR1 is MNHEY and CDR2 SVGEGT. The CDR3 totals 16 residues. The CDR3 sequence: CASSYSGHSIDYEQYF.

This sequence joins TRBV5-6 and TRBJ2-1; TCRdb reports TRBD1, a call that lacks DNA to check it against. The CDR3 sequence is 13 residues long. Looked up from germline, CDR1 is SGHDT and CDR2 is YYEEEE. The CDR3 is CASSPGVYNEQFF.

J is TRBJ1-1 and V is TRBV18; the TRBD1 assignment by TCRdb is unverifiable without DNA. CDR1 is KGHSH and CDR2 is LQKENI in the germline V gene. This CDR3 comprises 16 residues. The CDR3 reads CASSFGTAQINTEAFF.

V gene TRBV18 combines with J gene TRBJ2-2; with no DNA, the TCRdb D assignment of TRBD1 cannot be verified. The CDR3 spans 19 residues. Germline CDR1 is KGHSH and CDR2 is LQKENI. This chain's CDR3 is CASSRLAGTGGPTTGELFF.

The chain recombines TRBV18 with TRBJ2-3. This CDR3 has 13 residues. Germline values: CDR1 KGHSH, CDR2 LQKENI. CDR3 region: CASSPQQTDTQYF.

This chain links TRBV5-1 with TRBJ2-1; TCRdb selects TRBD1, and the lack of DNA leaves this call unchecked. CDR3 length equals 13 residues. Germline V gives CDR1 SGHRS, CDR2 YFSETQ. The CDR3 loop reads CASSPGQHNEQFF. The full variable domain, rest sourced from reference TRBV5-1 and TRBJ2-1, is KAGVTQTPRYLIKTRGQQVTLSCSPISGHRSVSWYQQTPGQGLQFLFEYFSETQRNKGNFPGRFSGRQFSNSRSEMNVSTLELGDSALYLCASSPGQHNEQFFGPGTRLTVL.

The chain couples TRBV24-1 to TRBJ2-3; the D gene TCRdb calls, TRBD1, cannot be checked with no DNA. Germline CDR1 reads KGHDR; CDR2 reads SFDVKD. The CDR3 is made up of 13 amino acids. The CDR3 loop is CATSAGQTDTQYF.

The chain has TRBV9 and TRBJ2-4; the TRBD2 assignment by TCRdb is unverifiable without DNA. Per the germline V gene, CDR1 is SGDLS and CDR2 is YYNGEE. CDR3 length: 15 residues. CDR3 protein: CASSVGGGAKNIQYF.

The rearrangement joins TRBV5-1 to TRBJ2-5; TCRdb gives TRBD1 as the D gene, but with no DNA this cannot be confirmed. Germline V gene sequence: CDR1 SGHRS, CDR2 YFSETQ. CDR3 length equals 16 residues. The CDR3 reads CASSPSQTGGVETQYF.

V usage is TRBV19 and J usage is TRBJ2-7. CDR3 length: 12 residues. Germline-derived CDR1 and CDR2 are LNHDA and SQIVND (reference sequence). This CDR3 reads CASRNGNNEQYF. The variable domain in full, completed from reference TRBV19 and TRBJ2-7, reads DGGITQSPKYLFRKEGQNVTLSCEQNLNHDAMYWYRQDPGQGLRLIYYSQIVNDFQKGDIAEGYSVSREKKESFPLTVTSAQKNPTAFYLCASRNGNNEQYFGPGTRLTVT.

The J gene is TRBJ1-2, the V gene TRBV13; absent DNA, TCRdb's TRBD1 call cannot be checked. This CDR3 comprises 15 residues. Germline values: CDR1 PRHDT, CDR2 FYEKMQ (reference sequence). CDR3 in amino acids: CASSLGGQGNGGYTF.

The CDR3 loop reads CATSVTSNEQFF. The chain uses TRBV24-1 and TRBJ2-1. CDR3 length equals 12 residues. The germline gives CDR1 KGHDR, CDR2 SFDVKD.

The V and J genes are TRBV20-1 and TRBJ1-4; lacking DNA, the TRBD1 call made by TCRdb goes unchecked. Per germline, CDR1 DFQATT and CDR2 SNEGSKA (reference sequence). This CDR3 contains 13 residues. Here the CDR3 reads CSATTGENEKLFF.

V usage is TRBV24-1 and J usage is TRBJ2-1; without DNA, the TCRdb call of TRBD1 cannot be checked. CDR3 length equals 16 residues. CDR1 is KGHDR, CDR2 SFDVKD, per germline. The CDR3 reads CATSDNGGGIYNEQFF.

The chain employs TRBV29-1 and TRBJ1-1; absent DNA, TCRdb's TRBD1 call cannot be checked. CDR1 is SQVTM, CDR2 ANQGSEA, per germline. The CDR3 is 14 amino acids. CDR3 region: CSAQRGGGDTEAFF.

The rearrangement joins TRBV18 to TRBJ2-7; TCRdb's D call, TRBD1, is unchecked because there is no DNA. Germline V CDR1 and CDR2: KGHSH, LQKENI. The CDR3 has 16 residues. The CDR3 is CASSPPTGQGKNEQYF.

The chain joins TRBV5-4 to TRBJ2-1. The CDR3 is made up of 16 amino acids. The V gene's germline CDR1 is SGHNT and CDR2 YYREEE (reference sequence). This CDR3 reads CASSLSVGSSYNEQFF.

J is TRBJ1-3 and V is TRBV7-2. The CDR3 has 15 residues. The germline V gene has CDR1 SGHTA and CDR2 FQGNSA. The chain's CDR3 is CASSLERVTGNTIYF. Complete variable domain (other parts from reference TRBV7-2 and TRBJ1-3): GAGVSQSPSNKVTEKGKDVELRCDPISGHTALYWYRQSLGQGLEFLIYFQGNSAPDKSGLPSDRFSAERTGGSVSTLTIQRTQQEDSAVYLCASSLERVTGNTIYFGEGSWLTVV.

The rearrangement links TRBV12-3 or TRBV12-4 to TRBJ2-2; TCRdb outputs TRBD1, but without DNA this stays unchecked. The CDR3 runs to 15 residues. The CDR3 sequence: CASTGQGASTGELFF.

The CDR3: CAISESPTPETQYF. The rearrangement joins TRBV10-3 to TRBJ2-5. Germline CDR1 ENHRY, CDR2 SYGVKD. There are 14 residues in the CDR3.

The V and J genes are TRBV20-1 and TRBJ2-4. Germline V gene data show CDR1 as DFQATT and CDR2 as SNEGSKA (reference sequence). This CDR3 has 17 amino acids. CDR3: CSARESRAALAKNIQYF.

Here the CDR3 reads CASSQETRRPGNTIYF. V usage is TRBV4-2 and J usage is TRBJ1-3; TCRdb outputs TRBD1, but without DNA this stays unchecked. The length of the CDR3 is 16 residues. Germline-derived CDR1 and CDR2 are LGHNA and YNFKEQ.

The chain couples TRBV12-3 or TRBV12-4 to TRBJ1-1; TCRdb's assignment of TRBD1 cannot be checked, as there is no DNA. This CDR3 is built from 14 residues. CDR3 amino acids: CASTKLGGNTEAFF.

The chain uses TRBV5-1 and TRBJ2-3; TCRdb's assignment of TRBD1 cannot be checked, as there is no DNA. The CDR3 length is 16 residues. Per germline, CDR1 SGHRS and CDR2 YFSETQ. This CDR3 is CASSLGQGTNSDTQYF.

The chain joins TRBV5-1 to TRBJ2-5; absent DNA, TCRdb's TRBD2 call cannot be checked. The CDR3 covers 13 residues. The germline V gene has CDR1 SGHRS and CDR2 YFSETQ. CDR3 residues: CASSRRETETQYF.

The genes are TRBV6-1 and TRBJ1-4. The germline CDR1 and CDR2 sequences are MNHNS and SASEGT. The CDR3 runs to 14 residues. CDR3 protein: CASSPVGEGEKLFF.